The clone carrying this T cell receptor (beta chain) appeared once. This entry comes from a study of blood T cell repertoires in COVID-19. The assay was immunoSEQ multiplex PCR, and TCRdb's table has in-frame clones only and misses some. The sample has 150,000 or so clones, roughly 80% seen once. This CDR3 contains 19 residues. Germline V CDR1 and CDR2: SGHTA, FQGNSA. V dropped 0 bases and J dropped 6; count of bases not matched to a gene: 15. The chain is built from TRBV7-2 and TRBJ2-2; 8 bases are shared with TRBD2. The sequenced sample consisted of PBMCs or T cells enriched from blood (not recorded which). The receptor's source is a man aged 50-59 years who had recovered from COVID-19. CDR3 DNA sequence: TGTGCCAGCAGCTTAGCGGCTTCGGGTTCGCGGGGGGCCTCCGGGGAGCTGTTTTTT. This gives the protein CASSLAASGSRGASGELFF.